The sample holds many counts of the clone carrying this T cell receptor (beta chain). This sample stems from a study of regulatory T cells in long-lasting Graves disease. The germline gives CDR1 MDHEN, CDR2 SYDVKM. The junction had 2 bases not matched to a gene; V was cut back by 5 bases and J by 1 base. The CDR3 length is 13 residues. As for time point: newly diagnosed GD, antithyroid drugs for less than 3 months. The TCR library used RNA extracted from PBMCs. Graves' disease diagnosis relied on American Thyroid Association guidelines. CDR3-region Arm-PCR and iRepertoire HTBI primers produced the TCR beta libraries. In TCRdb, the multiplex PCR reads were re-called with MiXCR into one record per CDR3 protein. The table records approximately 460,000 distinct CDR3 sequences, about a sixth of them present only once. A further study also used this sample, focusing on T cells in Graves' hyperthyroidism and ophthalmopathy. That paper notes: Diagnoses were established using clinical symptoms, serum thyroxine and TRAb, thyroid ultrasound and orbital computed tomography.

The chain joins TRBV28 to TRBJ2-7; 7 bases map to TRBD1. This TCR was recovered from a woman aged 25 to 39 with Graves disease. The source was peripheral blood mononuclear cells (PBMCs), collected at new diagnosis, from a patient treated with antithyroid drugs. CDR3 coding DNA: TGTGCCAGCAGTAAGGGACAGTCCTACGAGCAGTACTTC. This gives the protein CASSKGQSYEQYF.